The 30 T cell receptor beta chains below all came from one sample that was sequenced in a study of blood T cell repertoires in COVID-19 (TCRdb year 2020). The library was obtained by the immunoSEQ multiplex PCR assay. Sourced from immuneACCESS, this table was stored by TCRdb with only in-frame sequences that have V and J called. A share of the clones is absent; for the studies checked, an unresolved V gene accounts for under half, and the remainder has no known explanation. Here the sample has about 60,000 clones; 65% to 90% occur a single time. More than 8.5% of the sample lies in the top ten. The sequenced sample consisted of peripheral blood. The receptor source for this set is a man in his fifties or sixties with COVID-19, enrolled during active disease.

The chain has TRBV6-5 and TRBJ1-1; 7 nucleotides line up with TRBD1. Germline-derived CDR1 and CDR2 are MNHEY and SVGAGI. This CDR3 spans 13 amino acids. V trimming: 6 bases; J trimming: 0 bases; junction bases outside the gene matches: 1. The CDR3 DNA reads as TGTGCCAGCAGAACAGGGGTGAACACTGAAGCTTTCTTT. Protein: CASRTGVNTEAFF.

V gene TRBV19 combines with J gene TRBJ2-1, with TRBD2 identical over 10 bases. The junction had 11 bases not matched to a gene; V was cut back by 3 bases and J by 9 bases. The CDR3 is 16 amino acids. Per germline, CDR1 LNHDA and CDR2 SQIVND (reference sequence). The CDR3 region is CASSIKASGRVGEQFF. The DNA of the CDR3 is TGTGCCAGTAGTATCAAGGCTAGCGGGAGAGTAGGTGAGCAGTTCTTC. Full variable domain (remainder filled in from reference TRBV19 and TRBJ2-1): DGGITQSPKYLFRKEGQNVTLSCEQNLNHDAMYWYRQDPGQGLRLIYYSQIVNDFQKGDIAEGYSVSREKKESFPLTVTSAQKNPTAFYLCASSIKASGRVGEQFFGPGTRLTVL.

This clone was counted between two and nine times. The J gene is TRBJ2-7, the V gene TRBV10-3, with a possible D match to TRBD1 (6 bases). Trimming left V 2 bases short and J 1 base short, with 15 bases between. This CDR3 has 16 amino acids. CDR1 and CDR2 from the germline V gene are ENHRY and SYGVKD. The CDR3 spells CAISEPISTGSYEQYF. The CDR3 DNA sequence: TGTGCCATCAGTGAGCCTATTTCTACAGGGTCCTACGAGCAGTACTTC.

The J gene is TRBJ2-3, the V gene TRBV5-4; D may be TRBD2 (8 bases). The CDR3 extends over 17 amino acids. The V gene's germline CDR1 is SGHNT and CDR2 YYREEE (reference sequence). The V gene lost 0 bases and the J gene lost 7 bases, with 21 bases spanning the gap. The CDR3 reads CASSLGDSGSRRNTQYF. Here the CDR3 DNA reads TGTGCCAGCAGCTTGGGGGACAGCGGGAGTCGGCGGAATACGCAGTATTTT. The entire variable domain, with the rest obtained from reference TRBV5-4 and TRBJ2-3, is as follows: ETGVTQSPTHLIKTRGQQVTLRCSSQSGHNTVSWYQQALGQGPQFIFQYYREEENGRGNFPPRFSGLQFPNYSSELNVNALELDDSALYLCASSLGDSGSRRNTQYFGPGTRLTVL.

The chain uses TRBV7-2 and TRBJ2-5, with TRBD2 as a possible D gene (6 bases). Deletions cut 1 base from V and 4 bases from J, with 7 bases between. This CDR3 region has 13 residues. Germline-derived CDR1 and CDR2 are SGHTA and FQGNSA. The CDR3 spells CASSLVSGETQYF. Written as DNA, the CDR3 is TGTGCCAGCAGCTTAGTTAGCGGAGAGACCCAGTACTTC.

The DNA for the CDR3 is TGTGCCACCAGTGGTACTAGCGCGGTAGCCGAGCAGTTCTTC. The encoded protein is CATSGTSAVAEQFF. The chain employs TRBV24-1 and TRBJ2-1; 7 bases line up with TRBD2. The CDR3 covers 14 residues. Germline trimming cut 5 bases from V and 10 bases from J; bases unmatched to any gene: 10. CDR1 is KGHDR, CDR2 SFDVKD, per germline.

The chain combines TRBV19 with TRBJ1-1, with a weak D call TRBD1 (6 bases). The V and J ends lost 4 bases and 4 bases respectively, with 16 bases between them. Germline assignment: CDR1 LNHDA and CDR2 SQIVND (reference sequence). The CDR3 has 15 residues. The CDR3 protein is CASSTTHQGGTEAFF. CDR3 coding DNA: TGTGCCAGTAGTACTACCCACCAAGGGGGCACTGAAGCTTTCTTT.

V usage is TRBV7-9 and J usage is TRBJ1-2; the D is unclear. This CDR3 region has 14 residues. Trimming pared 4 bases from V and 2 bases from J, leaving 11 bases between. From germline, CDR1 is SEHNR and CDR2 FQNEAQ (reference sequence). This CDR3 reads CASSSSGKNYGYTF. The CDR3 nucleotides read TGTGCCAGCAGCTCGTCCGGGAAGAACTATGGCTACACCTTC. Full variable domain (rest looked up from reference TRBV7-9 and TRBJ1-2): DTGVSQNPRHKITKRGQNVTFRCDPISEHNRLYWYRQTLGQGPEFLTYFQNEAQLEKSRLLSDRFSAERPKGSFSTLEIQRTEQGDSAMYLCASSSSGKNYGYTFGSGTRLTVV.

The J gene is TRBJ1-1, the V gene TRBV4-1; D is uncertain. The ends were cut back, 2 bases at V and 5 bases at J, with 9 bases in the middle. The V gene's germline CDR1 is MGHRA and CDR2 YSYEKL. The CDR3 totals 13 residues. The CDR3 bases are TGCGCCAGCAGCCAACCCTACAGTACTGAAGCTTTCTTT. Protein: CASSQPYSTEAFF.

CDR3 coding DNA: TGTGCCATCAGTGAGTCAGGAGGGACGGACATTCAGTACTTC. This translates into CAISESGGTDIQYF. The V gene is TRBV10-3, the J gene TRBJ2-4; TRBD2 might be the D (6 bases). V gave up 0 bases and J gave up 8 bases, with 11 bases separating them. Germline-derived CDR1 and CDR2 are ENHRY and SYGVKD. The CDR3 loop spans 14 amino acids.

For the CDR3, the DNA is TGTGCCAGCAGCCGGGACAGCCCCGGGGAGCTGTTTTTT. Encoded protein: CASSRDSPGELFF. The rearrangement joins TRBV12-3 or TRBV12-4 to TRBJ2-2, with 7 positions matching TRBD1. V lost 6 bases to trimming and J lost 6 bases; unmatched junction nucleotides: 4. The CDR3 is made up of 13 amino acids.

J is TRBJ1-1 and V is TRBV15; D is perhaps TRBD1 (6 bases). Deletions cut 9 bases from V and 1 base from J, with 12 bases between. The CDR3 runs 13 residues. Germline-derived CDR1 and CDR2 are LNHNV and YYDKDF (reference sequence). The DNA for the CDR3 is TGTGCCACGGGCGGACAGACGAACACTGAAGCTTTCTTT. It codes for CATGGQTNTEAFF.

J is TRBJ1-5 and V is TRBV24-1; 9 positions match TRBD1. Trimming removed 7 bases from V and 3 bases from J; junction bases left unmatched: 3. The germline V gene has CDR1 KGHDR and CDR2 SFDVKD. CDR3 length: 14 amino acids. In nucleotides, the CDR3 is TGTGCCACCAGGGGACAGGGATCCAATCAGCCCCAGCATTTT. Its translation: CATRGQGSNQPQHF.

This clone was counted a few times. The chain employs TRBV6-5 and TRBJ2-7; 7 bases align to TRBD2. V was clipped by 6 bases and J by 6 bases; unmatched bases: 11. Germline V CDR1 and CDR2: MNHEY, SVGAGI. This CDR3 is built from 14 residues. CDR3 sequence reads: CASSPLTSVSEQYF. The CDR3 nucleotides read TGTGCCAGCAGCCCATTAACTAGCGTCAGCGAGCAGTACTTC.

The chain couples TRBV5-1 to TRBJ2-5; 10 bases are shared with TRBD2. The CDR3 is 17 amino acids. Germline V CDR1 and CDR2: SGHRS, YFSETQ. V trimming: 1 base; J trimming: 4 bases; junction bases outside the gene matches: 10. The CDR3 here is CASSLPKAGGPGETQYF. In DNA form, the CDR3 reads TGCGCCAGCAGCTTGCCAAAAGCGGGAGGGCCGGGAGAGACCCAGTACTTC.

The J gene is TRBJ1-6, the V gene TRBV6-5; a possible D gene is TRBD1 (6 bases). This CDR3 comprises 16 residues. CDR1 is MNHEY, CDR2 SVGAGI, per germline. Trimming stripped 0 bases from V and 8 bases from J, with 14 bases between. The CDR3 DNA reads TGTGCCAGCAGTTACTCGTCTCGGACAGCGTATTCACCCCTCCACTTT. Translating it yields CASSYSSRTAYSPLHF.

In this sample, this clone turned up once. The genes are TRBV12-3 or TRBV12-4 and TRBJ2-7; D remains ambiguous. The CDR3 totals 13 residues. Trimming stripped 6 bases from V and 0 bases from J, with 9 bases between. The CDR3 reads CASRSSGSYEQYF. In DNA form, the CDR3 reads TGTGCCAGCAGGTCCTCAGGCTCCTACGAGCAGTACTTC.

J is TRBJ2-2 and V is TRBV5-1, with TRBD2 identical over 7 bases. This CDR3 has 15 amino acids. Germline CDR1 and CDR2: SGHRS and YFSETQ. Germline trimming cut 1 base from V and 0 bases from J; bases unmatched to any gene: 0. The CDR3 DNA reads TGCGCCAGCAGCTTGACTAGCGCGAACACCGGGGAGCTGTTTTTT. It encodes CASSLTSANTGELFF.

In this sample, this clone turned up once. This chain joins TRBV20-1 and TRBJ1-2; perhaps TRBD1 as D (5 bases). V shed 3 bases and J shed 8 bases, with 10 bases lying between them. The CDR3 has 11 residues. Germline CDR1 DFQATT, CDR2 SNEGSKA (reference sequence). The CDR3 loop reads CSASRGWGYTF. The CDR3 DNA reads as TGCAGTGCTAGTAGGGGTTGGGGCTACACCTTC.

The rearrangement joins TRBV4-1 to TRBJ2-3; TRBD2 matches 9 bases. The CDR3 loop spans 18 amino acids. The junction had 13 bases not matched to a gene; V was cut back by 6 bases and J by 0 bases. Germline V gives CDR1 MGHRA, CDR2 YSYEKL. The CDR3 sequence: CASSPETSGIASTDTQYF. The CDR3 DNA sequence: TGCGCCAGCAGTCCCGAGACTAGCGGAATAGCTAGCACAGATACGCAGTATTTT.

The J gene is TRBJ1-1, the V gene TRBV19; 9 positions agree with TRBD1. The V and J ends lost 1 base and 2 bases, in that order; junction bases with no gene match: 2. The CDR3 is made up of 15 amino acids. The V gene's germline CDR1 is LNHDA and CDR2 SQIVND (reference sequence). The CDR3 DNA reads as TGTGCCAGTAGTATAGGAACAGGGGGCAACACTGAAGCTTTCTTT. Its translation is CASSIGTGGNTEAFF.

The chain carries TRBV5-6 and TRBJ1-3; D is ambiguous. The CDR3 is made up of 14 amino acids. With 6 bases removed from V and 1 base from J, the gap between germline ends came to 11 bases. Germline lookup yields CDR1 SGHDT and CDR2 YYEEEE. CDR3 region: CASTSPRSGNTIYF. As DNA, the CDR3 is TGTGCCAGCACCTCGCCGAGATCTGGAAACACCATATATTTT.

This chain links TRBV11-2 with TRBJ2-1; 7 bases line up with TRBD2. CDR1 and CDR2 (germline): SGHAT, FQNNGV. Trimming removed 4 bases from V and 2 bases from J; junction bases left unmatched: 5. There are 15 residues in the CDR3. The CDR3 DNA is TGTGCCAGCAGCTCACTAGCGAGACCCTACAATGAGCAGTTCTTC. Translating gives CASSSLARPYNEQFF.

CDR3 sequence: CASSYGRTRGTGELFF. In DNA, the CDR3 is TGTGCCAGCAGTTATGGTCGAACTCGAGGGACCGGGGAGCTGTTTTTT. This sequence joins TRBV6-6 and TRBJ2-2, with a weak D call TRBD2 (5 bases). V lost 3 bases and J lost 5, with 16 bases in between. The CDR3 contains 16 residues. Germline loops: CDR1 MNHNY, CDR2 SVGAGI (reference sequence).

This clone was picked up one time. V is TRBV9 and J is TRBJ2-7; possible D gene TRBD2, 5 bases. CDR3 length: 13 amino acids. Germline CDR1 SGDLS, CDR2 YYNGEE. With 0 bases removed from V and 5 bases from J, the gap between germline ends came to 9 bases. The CDR3 sequence: CASSVALANEQYF. CDR3 sequence (DNA): TGTGCCAGCAGCGTAGCGCTAGCCAACGAGCAGTACTTC.

This chain joins TRBV6-5 and TRBJ1-2; D perhaps matches TRBD1 (6 bases). Germline CDR1 MNHEY, CDR2 SVGAGI. Trimming shortened V by 6 bases and J by 7 bases, and 18 bases separated the two germline ends. The CDR3 is made up of 14 amino acids. CDR3 sequence (DNA): TGTGCCAGCAGAGGGGGGGAGGGGGATACTGGCTACACCTTC. Protein product: CASRGGEGDTGYTF.

The chain links TRBV21-1 to TRBJ2-7; no DNA check was done on the table's D call, TRBD2. TRBV21-1 is reported as a pseudogene. CDR3 size: 12 residues. This CDR3 is CASSPLFHEQYF. CDR3 bases: TGTGCCAGCAGCCCTCTCTTCCACGAGCAGTACTTC.

The chain joins TRBV9 to TRBJ2-5, with D possibly being TRBD1 (5 bases). Germline CDR1 reads SGDLS; CDR2 reads YYNGEE. V was clipped by 0 bases and J by 4 bases, with 7 bases between them. The CDR3 runs 13 residues. CDR3 protein: CASSVGGAETQYF. Here the CDR3 DNA reads TGTGCCAGCAGCGTAGGGGGCGCAGAGACCCAGTACTTC.

This clone was recorded only once. The chain employs TRBV10-2 and TRBJ1-1; 10 bases match TRBD1. After removal of 6 bases from V and 8 bases from J, the junction contained 9 bases not matched to a gene. Germline assignment: CDR1 WSHSY and CDR2 SAAADI. The length of the CDR3 is 14 residues. CDR3 nucleotide sequence: TGCGCCAGCAGGTTACGGACAGGGGGGGAGGAAGCTTTCTTT. Protein product: CASRLRTGGEEAFF.

This sequence joins TRBV6-1 and TRBJ2-7, with 7 bases fitting TRBD2. This CDR3 comprises 16 residues. Germline V gives CDR1 MNHNS, CDR2 SASEGT. The V segment lost 7 bases and the J segment 1 base; nucleotides outside the gene matches: 13. CDR3 region: CASIDPVGGRSYEQYF. The CDR3 region has the DNA TGTGCCAGCATTGACCCCGTGGGAGGGAGGTCCTACGAGCAGTACTTC.